This passage covers 25 T cell receptor beta chains from one sample sequenced in a study of vaccination effects on CD4 cells after COVID-19. ViraFEST used viral peptide pools to expand antigen-specific CD4+ T cells before sequencing. The culture ran for 10 days before CD4+ T cells were isolated. By PCR, the person was confirmed to have had SARS-CoV-2 infection between March and December 2020. The antigens of these receptors remain unknown. Data came from immunoSEQ multiplex PCR; TCRdb stores just in-frame clones and leaves some out. In the table there are approximately 26,000 clones, 65% to 75% of which are singletons. Sequencing used CD4+ T cells from PBMCs cultured with SARS-CoV-2 spike peptides, obtained before COVID-19 vaccination. The receptors here all came from a human donor who had a prior SARS-CoV-2 infection.

The rearrangement links TRBV11-2 to TRBJ2-2; D is undetermined. Germline V gene sequence: CDR1 SGHAT, CDR2 FQNNGV. There are 13 residues in the CDR3. Trimming removed 1 base from V and 6 bases from J, with 6 bases in between. DNA for the CDR3: TGTGCCAGCAGCTTAGTGGCGGCCGGGGAGCTGTTTTTT. Translating gives CASSLVAAGELFF.

The genes are TRBV19 and TRBJ1-3; D gene uncertain. Trimming cost V 2 bases and J 2 bases, with 7 bases left between them. The CDR3 totals 14 residues. From germline, CDR1 is LNHDA and CDR2 SQIVND (reference sequence). The chain's CDR3 is CASSIRGTGNTIYF. The CDR3 region has the DNA TGTGCCAGTAGTATACGGGGTACTGGAAACACCATATATTTT.

This clone was counted a few times. This chain uses TRBV12-3 or TRBV12-4 with TRBJ2-2; D is ambiguous. V lost 3 bases to trimming and J lost 3 bases, with 5 bases between them. The CDR3 extends over 13 amino acids. The CDR3 reads CASSFIDTGELFF. The DNA for the CDR3 is TGTGCCAGCAGTTTCATCGACACCGGGGAGCTGTTTTTT.

This clone was detected only a few times. This sample also contains other DNA sequences that code for the same CDR3. The chain links TRBV5-1 to TRBJ2-5; TRBD2 agrees at 8 bases. V was clipped by 0 bases and J by 5 bases; unmatched bases: 0. Germline V lookup: CDR1 SGHRS, CDR2 YFSETQ. This CDR3 has 13 residues. CDR3 sequence reads: CASSLAGGETQYF. CDR3 sequence (DNA): TGCGCCAGCAGCTTGGCGGGGGGGGAGACCCAGTACTTC.

This chain links TRBV19 with TRBJ2-3; 7 bases are shared with TRBD2. Germline CDR1 and CDR2: LNHDA and SQIVND (reference sequence). The V segment lost 10 bases and the J segment 6 bases; nucleotides outside the gene matches: 4. The CDR3 sequence is 11 residues long. DNA of the CDR3: TGTGCCACCGCCGGGGGGGATACGCAGTATTTT. Its translation: CATAGGDTQYF.

The chain carries TRBV19 and TRBJ2-3, with TRBD2 matching 11 bases. The CDR3 covers 14 residues. V was clipped by 6 bases and J by 6 bases; unmatched bases: 5. CDR1 LNHDA and CDR2 SQIVND come from the germline V gene (reference sequence). The CDR3 sequence is CASRASGRLDTQYF. CDR3 coding DNA: TGTGCCAGTAGGGCTAGCGGGAGGTTGGATACGCAGTATTTT.

The gene calls are TRBV6-5 and TRBJ1-2; 7 bases line up with TRBD1. The CDR3 sequence is 12 residues long. Germline lookup yields CDR1 MNHEY and CDR2 SVGAGI. V lost 7 bases to trimming and J lost 7 bases; unmatched junction nucleotides: 6. The CDR3 DNA reads as TGTGCCAGCAAGGAGACAGGGACTGGCTACACCTTC. Encoded protein: CASKETGTGYTF.

This clone is large. This chain links TRBV11-2 with TRBJ1-1; possible D gene TRBD1, 6 bases. The V end was cut by 1 base, the J end by 5 bases, with 14 bases between. The CDR3 has 15 residues. CDR1 and CDR2 (germline): SGHAT, FQNNGV. Here the CDR3 DNA reads TGTGCCAGCAGCTTAGGTGTAGGGGGGCGGACTGAAGCTTTCTTT. As protein: CASSLGVGGRTEAFF.

The chain employs TRBV6-2 or TRBV6-3 and TRBJ1-1; D gene unclear. CDR1 is MNHEY, CDR2 SVGEGT, per germline. V gave up 2 bases and J gave up 3 bases, with 7 bases separating them. This CDR3 has 13 amino acids. CDR3 protein: CASSYVRDTEAFF. CDR3 coding DNA: TGTGCCAGCAGTTACGTTAGAGACACTGAAGCTTTCTTT.

V and J are TRBV10-3 and TRBJ1-4; 8 bases map to TRBD1. CDR1 ENHRY and CDR2 SYGVKD come from the germline V gene. J was trimmed by 8 bases and V by 3 bases; bases with no gene match: 8. This CDR3 region has 15 residues. CDR3 sequence reads: CAISDTTGGREKLFF. The DNA of the CDR3 is TGTGCCATCAGTGACACCACAGGGGGTCGGGAAAAACTGTTTTTT.

CDR3 DNA: TGCAGCGGACAATACCGTGACAGTCAGTTCTTC. It is translated as CSGQYRDSQFF. V and J are TRBV29-1 and TRBJ2-1; TRBD1 might be the D (5 bases). CDR3 length equals 11 residues. The germline gives CDR1 SQVTM, CDR2 ANQGSEA. V shed 7 bases and J shed 13 bases, with 17 bases lying between them.

The chain uses TRBV7-9 and TRBJ1-1; possibly TRBD1 for D (6 bases). The CDR3 contains 14 residues. Germline CDR1 is SEHNR and CDR2 is FQNEAQ (reference sequence). The V end lost 6 bases, the J end lost 8 bases, and 19 bases lay between the germline ends. The CDR3 region has the DNA TGTGCCAGCAGGTTGGGCAGGGGAAAAGTGGAAGCTTTCTTT. This gives the protein CASRLGRGKVEAFF. Full variable domain (missing parts from reference TRBV7-9 and TRBJ1-1): DTGVSQNPRHKITKRGQNVTFRCDPISEHNRLYWYRQTLGQGPEFLTYFQNEAQLEKSRLLSDRFSAERPKGSFSTLEIQRTEQGDSAMYLCASRLGRGKVEAFFGQGTRLTVV.

V is TRBV3-1 (or the pseudogene TRBV3-2) and J is TRBJ2-3; D might be TRBD1 (5 bases). This CDR3 has 15 residues. Trimming stripped 2 bases from V and 0 bases from J, with 9 bases between. Germline CDR1 is LGHDT and CDR2 is YNNKEL (reference sequence). The CDR3 is CASSQFAGSTDTQYF. In nucleotides, the CDR3 is TGTGCCAGCAGCCAATTCGCAGGGAGCACAGATACGCAGTATTTT.

This chain links TRBV7-9 with TRBJ1-2; D might be TRBD1 (6 bases). CDR3 size: 14 residues. Trimming took 5 bases from V and 3 from J, leaving 13 bases between them. The germline V gene encodes CDR1 SEHNR and CDR2 FQNEAQ (reference sequence). The DNA for the CDR3 is TGTGCCAGCAGCCACACGGGGGCCGACTATGGCTACACCTTC. Translated, it gives CASSHTGADYGYTF.

Only a few counts were recorded for this clone. The chain couples TRBV6-6 to TRBJ2-2; 10 nucleotides align to TRBD2. V lost 6 bases to trimming and J lost 4 bases; unmatched junction nucleotides: 11. The CDR3 sequence is 17 residues long. Germline CDR1 MNHNY, CDR2 SVGAGI (reference sequence). In nucleotides, the CDR3 is TGTGCCAGCAGGCGAACCCCGGGACTAGCGCCCACCGGGGAGCTGTTTTTT. Encoded protein: CASRRTPGLAPTGELFF.

The V and J genes are TRBV6-2 or TRBV6-3 and TRBJ2-7; TRBD1 matches 7 bases. This CDR3 region has 14 residues. Germline loops: CDR1 MNHEY, CDR2 SVGEGT. V was clipped by 5 bases and J by 2 bases; unmatched bases: 6. CDR3 DNA: TGTGCCAGCAGTAGAACAGGGGTTACCTACGAGCAGTACTTC. Translation: CASSRTGVTYEQYF.

As DNA, the CDR3 is TGCAGTGCTAGTCTTTTACTAGCGGCCACAGATACGCAGTATTTT. Protein product: CSASLLLAATDTQYF. The rearrangement uses TRBV20-1 and TRBJ2-3, with TRBD2 identical over 8 bases. This CDR3 comprises 15 residues. The J segment lost 2 bases and the V segment lost 3 bases, leaving 7 bases of the junction unmatched. The germline V gene has CDR1 DFQATT and CDR2 SNEGSKA (reference sequence).

CDR3 protein: CASSPPQGAYNEQFF. CDR3 coding DNA: TGTGCCAGCTCACCACCGCAGGGGGCCTACAATGAGCAGTTCTTC. The chain is built from TRBV18 and TRBJ2-1; 7 nucleotides agree with TRBD1. Per the germline V gene, CDR1 is KGHSH and CDR2 is LQKENI. The CDR3 is made up of 15 amino acids. The junction had 1 base not matched to a gene; V was cut back by 0 bases and J by 2 bases.

The rearrangement uses TRBV28 and TRBJ1-6; D unclear. Germline assignment: CDR1 MDHEN and CDR2 SYDVKM. The CDR3 spans 16 residues. V shed 4 bases and J shed 7 bases, with 17 bases lying between them. The CDR3 region is CASSSAPGLGNSPLHF. The CDR3, as DNA: TGTGCCAGCAGTTCAGCTCCGGGCCTAGGAAATTCACCCCTCCACTTT.

This chain joins TRBV7-2 and TRBJ2-1, with unresolved D. This CDR3 has 12 residues. The V gene's germline CDR1 is SGHTA and CDR2 FQGNSA. V lost 6 bases to trimming and J lost 13 bases, with 16 bases between them. CDR3 region: CASSTRLGLQFF. CDR3 coding DNA: TGTGCCAGCAGTACCCGTCTGGGATTACAGTTCTTC. The full variable domain, in which reference TRBV7-2 and TRBJ2-1 provide the parts outside the CDR3, is GAGVSQSPSNKVTEKGKDVELRCDPISGHTALYWYRQSLGQGLEFLIYFQGNSAPDKSGLPSDRFSAERTGGSVSTLTIQRTQQEDSAVYLCASSTRLGLQFFGPGTRLTVL.

This sequence joins TRBV5-4 and TRBJ2-3; D is undetermined. Germline V CDR1 and CDR2: SGHNT, YYREEE (reference sequence). The CDR3 length is 14 residues. V was clipped by 2 bases and J by 1 base, with 8 bases between them. The DNA for the CDR3 is TGTGCCAGCAGCTTTACGGACCGCACAGATACGCAGTATTTT. This translates into CASSFTDRTDTQYF.

The sample holds one count of this clone. The chain has TRBV19 and TRBJ2-7, with 8 positions matching TRBD1. From germline, CDR1 is LNHDA and CDR2 SQIVND (reference sequence). V gave up 5 bases and J gave up 1 base; unmatched junction bases: 7. The length of the CDR3 is 15 residues. CDR3 nucleotides: TGTGCCAGTAGTGCCCCAGGACAGGGTTCCTACGAGCAGTACTTC. This codes for CASSAPGQGSYEQYF.

This clone has only one observation. This chain links TRBV27 with TRBJ2-7; D unresolved. V lost 5 bases and J lost 5, with 16 bases in between. Looked up from germline, CDR1 is MNHEY and CDR2 is SMNVEV (reference sequence). CDR3 length: 14 amino acids. As DNA, the CDR3 is TGTGCCAGCAGTCCGCGTGCTCGGTTAGACGAGCAGTACTTC. It encodes CASSPRARLDEQYF.

This clone was counted once. The chain recombines TRBV7-2 with TRBJ2-3; no reliable D call. Germline CDR1 and CDR2: SGHTA and FQGNSA. This CDR3 region has 11 residues. The V and J ends lost 4 bases and 5 bases respectively, with 4 bases between them. CDR3 protein: CASSSLDTQYF. CDR3 nucleotide sequence: TGTGCCAGCAGCTCCTTAGATACGCAGTATTTT. The full variable domain, with the rest looked up from reference TRBV7-2 and TRBJ2-3, is GAGVSQSPSNKVTEKGKDVELRCDPISGHTALYWYRQSLGQGLEFLIYFQGNSAPDKSGLPSDRFSAERTGGSVSTLTIQRTQQEDSAVYLCASSSLDTQYFGPGTRLTVL.

The genes are TRBV21-1 and TRBJ1-5. TRBV21-1 corresponds to a pseudogene. The CDR3 runs 14 residues. CDR3 nucleotides: TGTGCCCAGCCTACGAACGCCGAGAATCAGCCCCAGCATTTT. Protein product: CAQPTNAENQPQHF.